This entry lists 21 T cell receptor beta chains sequenced from one sample in a study of blood T cell repertoires in COVID-19. Sequencing used immunoSEQ multiplex PCR; TCRdb keeps in-frame clones, though not all of them. The table records fewer than 300,000 clones, 75% to 95% of them present only once. The material sequenced was PBMCs or T cells enriched from blood (not recorded which). These receptors were collected from a woman aged 30 to 39 who had recovered from COVID-19.

The V and J genes are TRBV7-3 and TRBJ2-7; possibly TRBD1 for D (5 bases). Per germline, CDR1 SGHTA and CDR2 FQGTGA. The CDR3 sequence is 13 residues long. V lost 5 bases and J lost 6, with 14 bases in between. The CDR3 coding sequence is TGTGCCAGCAGCGTAAGCCAGGGTTCCGAGCAGTACTTC. Its translation: CASSVSQGSEQYF.

CDR3 bases: TGTGCCAGCAGTTCCGGGACAGGGGGCCTAGTTGGCAATCAGCCCCAGCATTTT. It codes for CASSSGTGGLVGNQPQHF. The chain uses TRBV28 and TRBJ1-5; 12 bases fit TRBD1. V was clipped by 4 bases and J by 2 bases; unmatched bases: 9. Germline CDR1 reads MDHEN; CDR2 reads SYDVKM. This CDR3 comprises 18 residues.

The chain joins TRBV19 to TRBJ2-1, with 11 bases fitting TRBD2. CDR1 is LNHDA, CDR2 SQIVND, per germline (reference sequence). This CDR3 spans 15 amino acids. After removal of 6 bases from V and 6 bases from J, the junction contained 7 bases not matched to a gene. The CDR3 loop reads CASRVLAGGPNEQFF. The CDR3 DNA reads TGTGCCAGTAGGGTCCTAGCGGGAGGTCCCAATGAGCAGTTCTTC.

This chain uses TRBV13 with TRBJ2-7; 7 bases are a match to TRBD2. Trimming removed 8 bases from V and 5 bases from J; junction bases left unmatched: 6. CDR1 is PRHDT, CDR2 FYEKMQ, per germline (reference sequence). The CDR3 has 12 amino acids. As DNA, the CDR3 is TGTGCCAGCCGGATGGGAGGGAACGAGCAGTACTTC. Translating gives CASRMGGNEQYF. The full variable domain, in which reference TRBV13 and TRBJ2-7 provide the parts outside the CDR3, is AAGVIQSPRHLIKEKRETATLKCYPIPRHDTVYWYQQGPGQDPQFLISFYEKMQSDKGSIPDRFSAQQFSDYHSELNMSSLELGDSALYFCASRMGGNEQYFGPGTRLTVT.

This clone appeared a few times. The rearrangement uses TRBV30 and TRBJ2-7; D call uncertain. The germline gives CDR1 GTSNPN, CDR2 SVGIG (reference sequence). The CDR3 loop spans 12 amino acids. V was cut by 1 base and J by 3 bases, with 7 bases left in between. Here the CDR3 DNA reads TGTGCCTGGAGTGGCGGCAGCTACGAGCAGTACTTC. Encoded protein: CAWSGGSYEQYF.

This clone has a single count. This chain joins TRBV28 and TRBJ1-1; 7 bases are a match to TRBD1. The CDR3 extends over 17 amino acids. V lost 7 bases to trimming and J lost 1 base; unmatched junction nucleotides: 15. Looked up from germline, CDR1 is MDHEN and CDR2 is SYDVKM. The CDR3, as DNA: TGTGCCAGCACCACCCTGCTGTTGGGACAGCCGAACACTGAAGCTTTCTTT. This gives the protein CASTTLLLGQPNTEAFF.

CDR3 protein: CASSLDGQKYNEQFF. CDR3 nucleotides: TGTGCCAGCAGCTTAGATGGACAGAAATACAATGAGCAGTTCTTC. The V call is TRBV7-8, the J call TRBJ2-1; tentative D call: TRBD1 (6 bases). CDR1 is SGHVS, CDR2 FQNEAQ, per germline. V gave up 1 base and J gave up 4 bases, with 11 bases separating them. The CDR3 is made up of 15 amino acids. Full variable domain (missing parts from reference TRBV7-8 and TRBJ2-1): GAGVSQSPRYKVAKRGQDVALRCDPISGHVSLFWYQQALGQGPEFLTYFQNEAQLDKSGLPSDRFFAERPEGSVSTLKIQRTQQEDSAVYLCASSLDGQKYNEQFFGPGTRLTVL.

This clone has only a few counts. In the same sample, other DNA sequences code for this CDR3. Here the CDR3 DNA reads TGCAGTGCTGAGGAGTACAATGAGCAGTTCTTC. It encodes CSAEEYNEQFF. The gene calls are TRBV20-1 and TRBJ2-1; D unresolved. V was cut by 5 bases and J by 4 bases, with 6 bases left in between. CDR3 length equals 11 residues. CDR1 is DFQATT, CDR2 SNEGSKA, per germline (reference sequence).

The V call is TRBV7-2, the J call TRBJ2-7; 12 positions match TRBD2. Germline trimming cut 1 base from V and 4 bases from J; bases unmatched to any gene: 5. The CDR3 covers 16 residues. From germline, CDR1 is SGHTA and CDR2 FQGNSA. For the CDR3, the DNA is TGTGCCAGCAGCTTAGGAGGACTAGCGGGACCTTACGAGCAGTACTTC. It translates to CASSLGGLAGPYEQYF.

The chain has TRBV9 and TRBJ2-1, with 7 nucleotides matching TRBD2. V was clipped by 2 bases and J by 9 bases; unmatched bases: 11. This CDR3 is 15 amino acids long. Germline assignment: CDR1 SGDLS and CDR2 YYNGEE. This CDR3 reads CASSVSEEREGEQFF. CDR3 in DNA: TGTGCCAGCAGCGTGTCCGAGGAGCGGGAAGGTGAGCAGTTCTTC.

V gene TRBV28 combines with J gene TRBJ2-7; 9 bases fit TRBD2. CDR3 size: 17 residues. CDR1 and CDR2 from the germline V gene are MDHEN and SYDVKM. V trimming: 3 bases; J trimming: 1 base; junction bases outside the gene matches: 10. CDR3 sequence reads: CASSLNPGTSTSYEQYF. The DNA for the CDR3 is TGTGCCAGCAGTTTGAACCCCGGGACTAGCACTTCCTACGAGCAGTACTTC.

V is TRBV28 and J is TRBJ2-7, with TRBD1 identical over 8 bases. Trimming took 5 bases from V and 4 from J; bases not matched to a gene: 10. The CDR3 has 15 residues. The germline V gene encodes CDR1 MDHEN and CDR2 SYDVKM. This CDR3 reads CASSPLGQGKYEQYF. CDR3 nucleotide sequence: TGTGCCAGCAGTCCCCTCGGACAGGGCAAATACGAGCAGTACTTC.

The chain combines TRBV28 with TRBJ2-7; TRBD2 might be the D (6 bases). Germline CDR1 reads MDHEN; CDR2 reads SYDVKM. The CDR3 runs to 15 residues. V lost 5 bases, J lost 5 bases, and 19 bases lay in between. CDR3: CASSPPGTSGHEQYF. The CDR3 nucleotides read TGTGCCAGCAGTCCCCCCGGGACTTCGGGGCACGAGCAGTACTTC.

The chain is built from TRBV7-6 and TRBJ1-5; 7 bases align to TRBD1. The CDR3 loop spans 21 amino acids. Germline trimming cut 5 bases from V and 5 bases from J; bases unmatched to any gene: 27. CDR1 SGHVS and CDR2 FNYEAQ come from the germline V gene. The CDR3 DNA reads TGTGCCAGCAGCCTCTACCCCCCCCTCCCCAAGACAGGGAGTAGGGATCAGCCCCAGCATTTT. It is translated as CASSLYPPLPKTGSRDQPQHF. Full variable domain (outside the CDR3, taken from reference TRBV7-6 and TRBJ1-5): GAGVSQSPRYKVTKRGQDVALRCDPISGHVSLYWYRQALGQGPEFLTYFNYEAQQDKSGLPNDRFSAERPEGSISTLTIQRTEQRDSAMYRCASSLYPPLPKTGSRDQPQHFGDGTRLSIL.

This chain connects TRBV4-3 to TRBJ2-1; 10 nucleotides align to TRBD2. The CDR3 runs 17 residues. Per germline, CDR1 LGHNA and CDR2 YSLEER. V dropped 4 bases and J dropped 0; count of bases not matched to a gene: 6. CDR3: CASSPGLAENSYNEQFF. For the CDR3, the DNA is TGCGCCAGCAGCCCCGGACTAGCGGAGAACTCCTACAATGAGCAGTTCTTC.

In its sample, this clone was seen once. The rearrangement links TRBV5-4 to TRBJ2-7, with TRBD2 matching 8 bases. Per the germline V gene, CDR1 is SGHNT and CDR2 is YYREEE (reference sequence). The ends lost 4 bases at V and 6 bases at J; junction bases unmatched: 15. The CDR3 is 16 residues long. CDR3 loop: CASSPGTRGATGEQYF. CDR3 DNA: TGTGCCAGCAGCCCCGGGACTAGAGGGGCTACGGGCGAGCAGTACTTC. Full variable domain (remainder filled in from reference TRBV5-4 and TRBJ2-7): ETGVTQSPTHLIKTRGQQVTLRCSSQSGHNTVSWYQQALGQGPQFIFQYYREEENGRGNFPPRFSGLQFPNYSSELNVNALELDDSALYLCASSPGTRGATGEQYFGPGTRLTVT.

The V gene is TRBV19, the J gene TRBJ1-3; no definite D call. In germline, CDR1 is LNHDA, CDR2 SQIVND (reference sequence). The CDR3 contains 11 residues. V lost 7 bases and J lost 3, with 4 bases in between. The DNA of the CDR3 is TGTGCCAGTATCGGTGGAAACACCATATATTTT. This translates into CASIGGNTIYF.

The chain combines TRBV7-6 with TRBJ1-4; D is perhaps TRBD1 (6 bases). Germline CDR1 reads SGHVS; CDR2 reads FNYEAQ. The V end lost 5 bases, the J end lost 3 bases, and 10 bases lay between the germline ends. This CDR3 has 14 amino acids. Written as DNA, the CDR3 is TGTGCCAGCAGCCAAGGGGGTCCTAATGAAAAACTGTTTTTT. It encodes CASSQGGPNEKLFF.

As for this clone: Additional DNA sequences in this sample encode the identical CDR3. V is TRBV28 and J is TRBJ1-2, with unresolved D. The ends were cut back, 3 bases at V and 6 bases at J, with 8 bases in the middle. The germline V gene encodes CDR1 MDHEN and CDR2 SYDVKM. This CDR3 comprises 12 residues. This CDR3 is CASSFRGNGYTF. CDR3 nucleotide sequence: TGTGCCAGCAGTTTTAGAGGAAATGGCTACACCTTC.

The chain has TRBV7-6 and TRBJ2-2; TRBD1 matches 8 bases. This CDR3 is built from 13 residues. Germline assignment: CDR1 SGHVS and CDR2 FNYEAQ. V was pared by 5 bases and J by 5 bases, with 1 base of the junction left unmatched. CDR3 nucleotide sequence: TGTGCCAGCAGCCGACAGGGGACCGGGGAGCTGTTTTTT. It codes for CASSRQGTGELFF. Full variable domain (outside the CDR3, taken from reference TRBV7-6 and TRBJ2-2): GAGVSQSPRYKVTKRGQDVALRCDPISGHVSLYWYRQALGQGPEFLTYFNYEAQQDKSGLPNDRFSAERPEGSISTLTIQRTEQRDSAMYRCASSRQGTGELFFGEGSRLTVL.

The chain joins TRBV30 to TRBJ1-6, with TRBD1 matching 11 bases. Germline CDR1 and CDR2: GTSNPN and SVGIG (reference sequence). The CDR3 spans 16 residues. With V trimmed by 0 bases and J by 7 bases, 5 bases remained unmatched. The CDR3: CAWSVLGTGGNSPLHF. CDR3 nucleotides: TGTGCCTGGAGTGTACTGGGGACAGGGGGGAATTCACCCCTCCACTTT.